These 28 T cell receptor beta chains came from one sample sequenced in a study of T cells in Graves' hyperthyroidism and ophthalmopathy. Amplified regions were TCR beta CDR3 sequences from RNA transcripts. First-round RT-PCR of the TCR CDR3 relied on the HTBI primer set. MiXCR was run by TCRdb on the multiplex PCR reads, yielding one entry per CDR3 protein. The table includes a few hundred thousand distinct CDR3 sequences, about 15% detected once. Sequencing used blood. The receptors originated from a woman aged 25 to 39 with Graves' hyperthyroidism that later progressed to Graves' ophthalmopathy.

This clonotype was counted ten times or more. The CDR3 DNA follows: TGTGCCAGCAGGGGGACAGGGTCCAGCGAGCAGTACTTC. Amino acid sequence: CASRGTGSSEQYF. V is TRBV7-3 and J is TRBJ2-7, with 9 bases that match TRBD1. From germline, CDR1 is SGHTA and CDR2 FQGTGA. This CDR3 spans 13 amino acids. The ends lost 6 bases at V and 6 bases at J; junction bases unmatched: 6.

In its sample, this clonotype was seen many times. The chain combines TRBV27 with TRBJ2-7; TRBD1 matches at 7 bases. The junction had 14 bases not matched to a gene; V was cut back by 0 bases and J by 6 bases. Per the germline V gene, CDR1 is MNHEY and CDR2 is SMNVEV (reference sequence). This CDR3 contains 17 residues. CDR3 region: CASSLSTHPQGRGEQYF. The CDR3 DNA follows: TGTGCCAGCAGTTTATCCACGCACCCACAGGGGAGAGGCGAGCAGTACTTC.

This clonotype was found many times. The chain couples TRBV12-3 or TRBV12-4 to TRBJ1-6; D remains ambiguous. V was cut by 5 bases and J by 7 bases, with 9 bases left in between. This CDR3 spans 13 amino acids. The CDR3, as DNA: TGTGCCAGCAGTGGGCAGGAGAATTCACCCCTCCACTTT. Protein sequence: CASSGQENSPLHF.

In its sample, this clonotype was seen many times. The rearrangement links TRBV5-6 to TRBJ2-3; 11 bases are a match to TRBD2. Trimming took 3 bases from V and 0 from J; bases not matched to a gene: 6. Germline CDR1 SGHDT, CDR2 YYEEEE. This CDR3 is built from 17 residues. CDR3 sequence reads: CASSSTGTSGSTDTQYF. CDR3 DNA: TGTGCCAGCAGCTCGACCGGGACTAGCGGTAGCACAGATACGCAGTATTTT.

This clonotype has just a few counts. The chain combines TRBV12-5 with TRBJ2-7; unclear D gene. CDR3 length: 13 amino acids. Germline CDR1 LGHNT, CDR2 FRNRAP. V was clipped by 2 bases and J by 3 bases, with 8 bases between them. CDR3 in amino acids: CASGLHINYEQYF. CDR3 sequence (DNA): TGTGCTAGTGGTTTGCACATAAACTACGAGCAGTACTTC. Based on the CDR3 plus reference TRBV12-5 and TRBJ2-7, the full variable domain is DARVTQTPRHKVTEMGQEVTMRCQPILGHNTVFWYRQTMMQGLELLAYFRNRAPLDDSGMPKDRFSAEMPDATLATLKIQPSEPRDSAVYFCASGLHINYEQYFGPGTRLTVT.

The rearrangement links TRBV12-3 or TRBV12-4 to TRBJ1-4, with 7 bases matching TRBD1. The J segment lost 13 bases and the V segment lost 5 bases, leaving 10 bases of the junction unmatched. The CDR3 loop spans 13 amino acids. The CDR3 spells CASSPGDRVGLFF. In DNA, the CDR3 is TGTGCCAGCAGTCCCGGTGACAGGGTTGGACTGTTTTTT.

The rearrangement links TRBV24-1 to TRBJ2-7; D unclear. The germline V and J ends were trimmed by 2 bases and 5 bases, with 6 bases remaining between them. There are 12 residues in the CDR3. The V gene's germline CDR1 is KGHDR and CDR2 SFDVKD. CDR3 sequence reads: CATSDSNNEQYF. The CDR3 DNA reads TGTGCCACCAGTGATTCGAACAACGAGCAGTACTTC.

The genes are TRBV18 and TRBJ2-1; D is perhaps TRBD1 or TRBD2 (5 bases each). V lost 2 bases and J 7 bases, leaving 21 bases between the germline ends. Germline lookup yields CDR1 KGHSH and CDR2 LQKENI. This CDR3 spans 17 amino acids. CDR3 sequence (DNA): TGTGCCAGCTCACCAGCCCGGGACCCAGAGGACCTAAATGAGCAGTTCTTC. This translates into CASSPARDPEDLNEQFF.

Concerning this clonotype: At one boundary the junction diverges from the germline segment, which might be a read error. The chain combines TRBV29-1 with TRBJ2-2, with D perhaps matching TRBD1 (6 bases). The CDR3 runs 11 residues. CDR1 SQVTM and CDR2 ANQGSEA come from the germline V gene. The CDR3 DNA is TGCAGCTCTAGGGACACCGGGGAGCTGTCTTTT. It encodes CSSRDTGELSF.

This clonotype has more than one count but fewer than ten. The J gene is TRBJ1-5, the V gene TRBV11-3; 7 bases map to TRBD1. Germline assignment: CDR1 SGHNT and CDR2 YENEEA. The CDR3 sequence is 12 residues long. Trimming removed 5 bases from V and 8 bases from J; junction bases left unmatched: 3. The CDR3 sequence is CASSQGGEPQHF. In DNA form, the CDR3 reads TGTGCCAGCAGCCAGGGGGGTGAGCCCCAGCATTTT. The full variable domain, with the rest looked up from reference TRBV11-3 and TRBJ1-5, is EAGVVQSPRYKIIEKKQPVAFWCNPISGHNTLYWYLQNLGQGPELLIRYENEEAVDDSQLPKDRFSAERLKGVDSTLKIQPAELGDSAVYLCASSQGGEPQHFGDGTRLSIL.

This clonotype has a count of ten or more. The chain has TRBV2 and TRBJ1-2; 9 bases are shared with TRBD1. Germline V gene data show CDR1 as SNHLY and CDR2 as FYNNEI. After removal of 7 bases from V and 8 bases from J, the junction contained 20 bases not matched to a gene. This CDR3 is built from 17 residues. CDR3 region: CASTSSGTGNDGRGYTF. The CDR3 DNA follows: TGTGCCAGCACCTCCTCCGGGACAGGGAACGACGGACGCGGCTACACCTTC.

This chain links TRBV10-3 with TRBJ2-7; 7 bases agree with TRBD1. Germline lookup yields CDR1 ENHRY and CDR2 SYGVKD. The CDR3 totals 14 residues. V trimming: 3 bases; J trimming: 3 bases; junction bases outside the gene matches: 5. Here the CDR3 DNA reads TGTGCCATCAGTGAAAGGCAGGGGGACTACGAGCAGTACTTC. It translates to CAISERQGDYEQYF.

V usage is TRBV20-1 and J usage is TRBJ2-4; no clear D gene. CDR3 length equals 10 residues. V was clipped by 5 bases and J by 14 bases, with 13 bases between them. CDR1 DFQATT and CDR2 SNEGSKA come from the germline V gene (reference sequence). CDR3 bases: TGCAGTGCTGTCATCGGAGTAGAGTACTTC. Its protein product is CSAVIGVEYF.

In the case of this clonotype: A much larger clone is a single base away; this may be a read error. The genes are TRBV7-2 and TRBJ2-5; no clear D. This CDR3 comprises 15 residues. Germline V gene data show CDR1 as SGHTA and CDR2 as FQGNSA. The CDR3 is CASRHWSAIQGTQYF. The CDR3 region has the DNA TGTGCCTCGAGGCACTGGAGCGCTATACAAGGGACCCAGTACTTC.

This clonotype was seen many times. V is TRBV20-1 and J is TRBJ2-5, with 13 bases lining up with TRBD2. CDR1 and CDR2 from the germline V gene are DFQATT and SNEGSKA (reference sequence). This CDR3 comprises 16 residues. V dropped 5 bases and J dropped 5; count of bases not matched to a gene: 11. CDR3 bases: TGCAGTGCTCTAAGGACTAGCGGGAGCCCCCGGGAGACCCAGTACTTC. As protein: CSALRTSGSPRETQYF.

This clonotype was seen at least ten times. This chain links TRBV29-1 with TRBJ1-2; 8 bases map to TRBD1. CDR1 and CDR2 from the germline V gene are SQVTM and ANQGSEA. This CDR3 has 12 amino acids. With V trimmed by 6 bases and J by 8 bases, 8 bases remained unmatched. The CDR3 is CSVDGTGRGYTF. Here the CDR3 DNA reads TGCAGCGTGGACGGGACAGGCCGGGGCTACACCTTC.

CDR3 nucleotide sequence: TGCAGCGTTGAAGGGGTTCACCGGACCGCAGCAAACATTCAGTACTTC. Translated, it gives CSVEGVHRTAANIQYF. V is TRBV29-1 and J is TRBJ2-4; D not resolved. The germline V gene has CDR1 SQVTM and CDR2 ANQGSEA. V was clipped by 1 base and J by 6 bases, with 19 bases between them. There are 16 residues in the CDR3.

This clonotype was seen a few times. V gene TRBV29-1 combines with J gene TRBJ2-6; D is possibly TRBD2 (6 bases). Germline V lookup: CDR1 SQVTM, CDR2 ANQGSEA. The CDR3 is 14 residues long. The ends were cut back, 6 bases at V and 1 base at J, with 10 bases in the middle. The CDR3 DNA reads TGCAGCGTCGCCGCGGGATCTGGGGCCAACGTCCTGACTTTC. Its protein is CSVAAGSGANVLTF.

In its sample, this clonotype was seen many times. This chain uses TRBV11-2 with TRBJ2-5; 10 nucleotides match TRBD2. Unmatched junction bases numbered 9, after V lost 0 bases and J lost 2 bases. The CDR3 totals 18 residues. Germline CDR1 is SGHAT and CDR2 is FQNNGV. Written as DNA, the CDR3 is TGTGCCAGCAGCTTAGATATGGAGCTAGCGGGAGAGCAAGAGACCCAGTACTTC. Translation: CASSLDMELAGEQETQYF.

This clonotype was found many times. The V and J genes are TRBV5-1 and TRBJ2-2; no definite D call. CDR3 length: 12 amino acids. V was clipped by 0 bases and J by 8 bases, with 5 bases between them. Germline assignment: CDR1 SGHRS and CDR2 YFSETQ. The CDR3, as DNA: TGCGCCAGCAGCTTGGTCCGGGGGGAGCTGTTTTTT. Translating it yields CASSLVRGELFF. The full variable domain, completed using reference TRBV5-1 and TRBJ2-2, is KAGVTQTPRYLIKTRGQQVTLSCSPISGHRSVSWYQQTPGQGLQFLFEYFSETQRNKGNFPGRFSGRQFSNSRSEMNVSTLELGDSALYLCASSLVRGELFFGEGSRLTVL.

This clonotype was detected ten times or more. The chain employs TRBV30 and TRBJ2-1; no clear D. Germline loops: CDR1 GTSNPN, CDR2 SVGIG (reference sequence). The V gene lost 8 bases and the J gene lost 10 bases, with 21 bases spanning the gap. This CDR3 is 13 amino acids long. The CDR3 spells CAHAPQALREQFF. The CDR3 bases are TGTGCCCACGCTCCGCAGGCCCTGAGGGAGCAGTTCTTC.

This clonotype was picked up many times. The chain recombines TRBV12-3 or TRBV12-4 with TRBJ2-7; 8 bases map to TRBD1. The V segment lost 5 bases and the J segment 5 bases; nucleotides outside the gene matches: 8. This CDR3 contains 14 residues. CDR3 coding DNA: TGTGCCAGCAGTCCCCGGACAGGGCCCCACGAGCAGTACTTC. It yields the protein CASSPRTGPHEQYF.

This clonotype was picked up many times. V gene TRBV29-1 combines with J gene TRBJ1-2; D is undetermined. V was trimmed by 0 bases and J by 6 bases, leaving 17 bases between them. The CDR3 has 15 amino acids. Germline values: CDR1 SQVTM, CDR2 ANQGSEA. This CDR3 is CSVEDQGMREHGYTF. In nucleotides, the CDR3 is TGCAGCGTTGAAGATCAAGGGATGAGGGAACATGGCTACACCTTC.

This clonotype was found many times. The rearrangement links TRBV27 to TRBJ1-2; D gene ambiguous. V was shortened by 5 bases and J by 6 bases, with 13 bases between the two germline ends. The CDR3 spans 13 residues. From germline, CDR1 is MNHEY and CDR2 SMNVEV (reference sequence). CDR3 residues: CASSEAPVNGYTF. CDR3 bases: TGTGCCAGCAGTGAGGCGCCGGTTAATGGCTACACCTTC.

There are many counts of this clonotype. The J gene is TRBJ1-2, the V gene TRBV7-2, with 10 nucleotides matching TRBD1. CDR1 and CDR2 from the germline V gene are SGHTA and FQGNSA. The CDR3 is 15 residues long. Unmatched junction bases numbered 4, after V lost 0 bases and J lost 6 bases. CDR3 nucleotides: TGTGCCAGCAGCTTAGCCCCGGGACAGGGGCATGGCTACACCTTC. It is translated as CASSLAPGQGHGYTF.

In its sample, this clonotype was seen many times. The chain employs TRBV12-3 or TRBV12-4 and TRBJ2-7; 10 bases match TRBD1. Trimming removed 5 bases from V and 3 bases from J; junction bases left unmatched: 1. This CDR3 spans 13 amino acids. This CDR3 reads CASSRTGGYEQYF. The CDR3 DNA reads TGTGCCAGCAGTAGGACAGGGGGCTACGAGCAGTACTTC.

This clonotype was found many times. The chain is built from TRBV20-1 and TRBJ1-2; D call uncertain. Per the germline V gene, CDR1 is DFQATT and CDR2 is SNEGSKA (reference sequence). This CDR3 comprises 12 residues. Between the trimmed V and J ends, which lost 6 bases and 2 bases, there was a span of 10 bases. The CDR3 DNA reads TGCAGTGCGGTAGTTGGGAACTATGGCTACACCTTC. As protein: CSAVVGNYGYTF.

J is TRBJ2-7 and V is TRBV12-3 or TRBV12-4, with a tentative D call TRBD2 (5 bases). V was shortened by 2 bases and J by 6 bases, with 8 bases between the two germline ends. This CDR3 spans 12 amino acids. The DNA for the CDR3 is TGTGCCAGCAGTTTACCGGCGGGCGAGCAGTACTTC. Translated, it gives CASSLPAGEQYF.